This T cell receptor (beta chain) was identified in a study of T cells in tuberculosis. Broader study findings: Using the GMM-specific repertoire gave about 90% accuracy versus over 60% with motifs. GMM-specific TCRs were nearer to active tuberculosis alpha repertoires, suggesting expansion.

Germline lookup yields CDR1 LGHNT and CDR2 FRNRAP. The CDR3 spans 16 residues. V lost 0 bases to trimming and J lost 7 bases; unmatched junction nucleotides: 7. As to this clone: Its antigen is currently unknown.

Generated by immunoSEQ multiplex PCR, the TCRdb table keeps only in-frame clones and is missing some. Here the sample spans more than 20,000 clones, 85% to 90% being singletons. Sequencing was carried out using PBMCs. This clonotype originated in a donor between 10 and 35 years old with latent tuberculosis or without tuberculosis infection. The V gene is TRBV12-5, the J gene TRBJ1-5; 9 nucleotides align to TRBD1. CDR3 DNA sequence: TGTGCTAGTGGTTTGGTGCGGGACAGGGCCCCGCAGCCCCAGCATTTT. Protein product: CASGLVRDRAPQPQHF. The entire variable domain, with the rest obtained from reference TRBV12-5 and TRBJ1-5, is as follows: DARVTQTPRHKVTEMGQEVTMRCQPILGHNTVFWYRQTMMQGLELLAYFRNRAPLDDSGMPKDRFSAEMPDATLATLKIQPSEPRDSAVYFCASGLVRDRAPQPQHFGDGTRLSIL.